A single sample is the source of the 21 T cell receptor beta chains below, sequenced in a study of blood T cells in healthy people across ages. Primers used in a second PCR of roughly 7 to 11 cycles were a sample-barcoded 5' primer and a J-beta primer mix. TCRdb recomputed calls from the 5' RACE reads with MiXCR, one row per CDR3 protein. The sample shows 600,000 or so distinct CDR3 sequences, roughly 48% of them seen only once. Sequenced: blood. The origin of the receptors is a man at least 80 years old in good health.

The chain combines TRBV7-9 with TRBJ1-1; D unresolved. Trimming removed 5 bases from V and 1 base from J, with 11 bases in between. Germline V gives CDR1 SEHNR, CDR2 FQNEAQ (reference sequence). The length of the CDR3 is 14 residues. CDR3 nucleotides: TGTGCCAGCAGCATCAGCTCGGCGAACACTGAAGCTTTCTTT. This sequence encodes CASSISSANTEAFF.

This clonotype was recorded at least ten times. This chain uses TRBV6-5 with TRBJ2-1; 12 bases are shared with TRBD2. V dropped 6 bases and J dropped 4; count of bases not matched to a gene: 4. Germline V gives CDR1 MNHEY, CDR2 SVGAGI. This CDR3 has 15 residues. DNA for the CDR3: TGTGCCAGCAGCTCCACTAGCGGGGGGTACAATGAGCAGTTCTTC. The encoded protein is CASSSTSGGYNEQFF.

CDR3 coding DNA: TGTGCCAGCAGCCGGGCAAATGCTGAAGCTTTCTTT. It translates to CASSRANAEAFF. The rearrangement joins TRBV7-2 to TRBJ1-1, with D uncertain. The CDR3 covers 12 residues. V lost 5 bases and J lost 6, with 10 bases in between. Looked up from germline, CDR1 is SGHTA and CDR2 is FQGNSA.

The rearrangement uses TRBV12-3 or TRBV12-4 and TRBJ2-5; TRBD1 matches at 10 bases. The last part of the DNA fits TRBJ2-7 better; the J call may be wrong. The CDR3 sequence is 14 residues long. CDR3 loop: CASSTGTGDYEQYF. In DNA form, the CDR3 reads TGTGCCAGCAGCACCGGGACAGGGGATTACGAGCAGTACTTC.

The chain uses TRBV9 and TRBJ2-1, with TRBD2 identical over 8 bases. Germline V gives CDR1 SGDLS, CDR2 YYNGEE. V was pared by 3 bases and J by 5 bases, with 7 bases of the junction left unmatched. This CDR3 contains 15 residues. The CDR3 sequence is CASSGGLAPNNEQFF. In DNA, the CDR3 is TGTGCCAGCAGCGGAGGACTAGCTCCCAACAATGAGCAGTTCTTC.

V is TRBV3-1 and J is TRBJ2-7; D gene ambiguous. With 5 bases removed from V and 3 bases from J, the gap between germline ends came to 14 bases. This CDR3 is 14 amino acids long. Germline V gives CDR1 LGHDT, CDR2 YNNKEL (reference sequence). Here the CDR3 reads CASSVGGAGYEQYF. Written as DNA, the CDR3 is TGTGCCAGCAGCGTCGGCGGCGCTGGCTACGAGCAGTACTTC.

The sample holds many counts of this clonotype. V and J are TRBV6-6 and TRBJ1-1; TRBD1 might be the D (5 bases). Germline loops: CDR1 MNHNY, CDR2 SVGAGI (reference sequence). The CDR3 sequence is 13 residues long. V was pared by 2 bases and J by 8 bases, with 12 bases between. The CDR3 region is CASSYKPQEEAFF. CDR3 DNA sequence: TGTGCCAGCAGTTACAAACCACAGGAGGAAGCTTTCTTT.

The chain couples TRBV4-3 to TRBJ2-1, with 9 bases fitting TRBD1. Losses at the gene ends were 4 bases for V and 6 bases for J; bases not matched to a gene: 16. The length of the CDR3 is 18 residues. Per the germline V gene, CDR1 is LGHNA and CDR2 is YSLEER. In DNA, the CDR3 is TGCGCCAGCAGCCCGGCCCCGTACAGGGGGCGCAGGGCCAATGAGCAGTTCTTC. It is translated as CASSPAPYRGRRANEQFF.

The chain joins TRBV25-1 to TRBJ2-5, with D perhaps matching TRBD1 (5 bases). Germline assignment: CDR1 MGHDK and CDR2 SYGVNS. This CDR3 has 15 residues. Trimming removed 4 bases at V and 11 bases at J, with 23 bases between. In DNA form, the CDR3 reads TGTGCCAGCAGTGGCAAAGCCCCACAGGCCCGAGAGCAGTACTTC. The encoded protein is CASSGKAPQAREQYF.

This clonotype was counted only a few times. The rearrangement joins TRBV7-2 to TRBJ2-5; D gene uncertain. Germline V gene sequence: CDR1 SGHTA, CDR2 FQGNSA. This CDR3 has 14 residues. V was trimmed by 1 base and J by 2 bases, leaving 8 bases between them. This CDR3 is CASSLGVVQETQYF. CDR3 nucleotide sequence: TGTGCCAGCAGCTTAGGTGTGGTTCAAGAGACCCAGTACTTC.

The sample holds many counts of this clonotype. This chain connects TRBV6-6 to TRBJ1-1; D not certain. V lost 6 bases to trimming and J lost 6 bases, with 11 bases between them. Germline-derived CDR1 and CDR2 are MNHNY and SVGAGI (reference sequence). This CDR3 has 12 amino acids. The CDR3 loop reads CASSGVGSEAFF. The CDR3 coding sequence is TGTGCCAGCAGCGGAGTCGGGTCTGAAGCTTTCTTT.

V and J are TRBV20-1 and TRBJ2-1; no reliable D call. The CDR3 spans 13 residues. CDR1 is DFQATT and CDR2 is SNEGSKA in the germline V gene (reference sequence). Trimming took off 3 bases at V and 8 bases at J, with 14 bases between the two ends. The CDR3 region has the DNA TGCAGTGCTAGCACCGTTGGGGTTTATGAGCAGTTCTTC. This codes for CSASTVGVYEQFF.

V gene TRBV5-6 combines with J gene TRBJ2-1; 10 bases agree with TRBD1. Trimming took 4 bases from V and 7 from J; bases not matched to a gene: 11. The CDR3 is 16 residues long. Germline assignment: CDR1 SGHDT and CDR2 YYEEEE. The CDR3 DNA sequence: TGTGCCAGCAGCAGAACCGGGACAGGGGTCAGGAATGAGCAGTTCTTC. Translating gives CASSRTGTGVRNEQFF.

This clonotype showed up just a few times. V gene TRBV4-3 combines with J gene TRBJ2-1, with TRBD2 matching 8 bases. Germline V gene data show CDR1 as LGHNA and CDR2 as YSLEER. With 1 base clipped from V and 4 bases from J, the junction kept 3 bases outside the gene matches. The CDR3 loop spans 15 amino acids. The CDR3 DNA sequence: TGCGCCAGCAGCCAAGTGACTAGCGCATACAATGAGCAGTTCTTC. Protein product: CASSQVTSAYNEQFF.

The chain carries TRBV7-2 and TRBJ2-3; 11 nucleotides align to TRBD2. J was trimmed by 4 bases and V by 5 bases; bases with no gene match: 5. Germline V gene sequence: CDR1 SGHTA, CDR2 FQGNSA. The CDR3 contains 15 residues. The DNA of the CDR3 is TGTGCCAGCAGCAAAACGGGACTAGCGGCAGATACGCAGTATTTT. This encodes CASSKTGLAADTQYF.

The chain carries TRBV20-1 and TRBJ2-7, with D perhaps TRBD1 or TRBD2 (5 bases each). The CDR3 is made up of 12 amino acids. V shed 6 bases and J shed 7 bases, with 16 bases lying between them. CDR1 DFQATT and CDR2 SNEGSKA come from the germline V gene (reference sequence). CDR3 in amino acids: CSALPGGEEQYF. CDR3 nucleotides: TGCAGTGCCCTACCTGGGGGAGAAGAGCAGTACTTC.

This chain's CDR3 is CASSTGTGVTDTQYF. The CDR3 nucleotides read TGTGCCAGCAGTACCGGGACAGGGGTCACAGATACGCAGTATTTT. The J gene is TRBJ2-3, the V gene TRBV7-2; 10 bases line up with TRBD1. Germline V lookup: CDR1 SGHTA, CDR2 FQGNSA. With 6 bases clipped from V and 2 bases from J, the junction kept 5 bases outside the gene matches. The CDR3 totals 15 residues. Full variable domain (rest looked up from reference TRBV7-2 and TRBJ2-3): GAGVSQSPSNKVTEKGKDVELRCDPISGHTALYWYRQSLGQGLEFLIYFQGNSAPDKSGLPSDRFSAERTGGSVSTLTIQRTQQEDSAVYLCASSTGTGVTDTQYFGPGTRLTVL.

This clonotype has just a few counts. V and J are TRBV7-9 and TRBJ2-1; perhaps TRBD2 as D (6 bases). Germline CDR1 reads SEHNR; CDR2 reads FQNEAQ (reference sequence). CDR3 size: 16 residues. V lost 4 bases, J lost 4 bases, and 17 bases lay in between. The CDR3 is CASSSAGRGTYNEQFF. In DNA, the CDR3 is TGTGCCAGCAGCTCCGCGGGTCGCGGGACTTACAATGAGCAGTTCTTC.

The table lists this clonotype with a few counts. The rearrangement uses TRBV21-1 and TRBJ2-1; TRBD2, the D gene given by the table, was not confirmed from the DNA. TRBV21-1 corresponds to a pseudogene. CDR3 length: 17 amino acids. The CDR3 DNA sequence: TGTGCCAGCAGCAATTTAGGCCCTAGCGGGGATGACAATGAGCAGTTCTTC. Its protein is CASSNLGPSGDDNEQFF.

This rearrangement joins TRBV30 to TRBJ1-2; possible D gene TRBD1, 5 bases. The CDR3 is 13 amino acids. Trimming cost V 3 bases and J 5 bases, with 13 bases left between them. Germline-derived CDR1 and CDR2 are GTSNPN and SVGIG (reference sequence). For the CDR3, the DNA is TGTGCCTGGAGGTTCCAGGGCGGATATGGCTACACCTTC. It specifies CAWRFQGGYGYTF.

This clonotype occurred many times. It may be a read error: a sequence one base away is much more abundant. The chain couples TRBV13 to TRBJ2-5, with 12 nucleotides matching TRBD2. The V and J ends lost 4 bases and 11 bases, in that order; junction bases with no gene match: 11. CDR3 length: 15 amino acids. Germline V gives CDR1 PRHDT, CDR2 FYEKMQ (reference sequence). This CDR3 is CASSSSGRAGNEQYF. The CDR3 DNA is TGTGCCAGCAGCTCTAGCGGGAGGGCTGGGAATGAGCAGTACTTC.